This T cell receptor beta chain appears in the sequencing data of a study of cytomegalovirus exposure and HLA in healthy donors. Study-level findings and limits: Being indistinguishable, some V segments were excluded, TRBV6-2 and TRBV6-3 among them.

Amplification used 60 Vbeta primers and 13 Jbeta primers. In the authors' methods: In a later analysis, some 80 million unique TCR beta chains included roughly 11 million shared by two or more donors. Sequenced by immunoSEQ multiplex PCR; TCRdb stores in-frame clones only, minus some. From that table come the V and J calls and clone size; the DNA was used to work out D and trimming. Here the sample spans about 140,000 clones, over 60% being singletons. The CDR3 totals 16 residues. The germline V gene encodes CDR1 MNHNY and CDR2 SVGAGI (reference sequence). J lost 4 bases, V lost 6 bases, and 9 bases had no gene match. Points on this clone: The antigen is not known.

The chain couples TRBV6-6 to TRBJ2-2, with 9 bases identical to TRBD1. Input material: PBMCs. This sequence was found in a man aged 35 to 55 in good health and CMV-seropositive. The CDR3 protein is CASRPSGQGGTGELFF. CDR3 nucleotide sequence: TGTGCCAGCAGACCGTCGGGACAGGGCGGCACCGGGGAGCTGTTTTTT.